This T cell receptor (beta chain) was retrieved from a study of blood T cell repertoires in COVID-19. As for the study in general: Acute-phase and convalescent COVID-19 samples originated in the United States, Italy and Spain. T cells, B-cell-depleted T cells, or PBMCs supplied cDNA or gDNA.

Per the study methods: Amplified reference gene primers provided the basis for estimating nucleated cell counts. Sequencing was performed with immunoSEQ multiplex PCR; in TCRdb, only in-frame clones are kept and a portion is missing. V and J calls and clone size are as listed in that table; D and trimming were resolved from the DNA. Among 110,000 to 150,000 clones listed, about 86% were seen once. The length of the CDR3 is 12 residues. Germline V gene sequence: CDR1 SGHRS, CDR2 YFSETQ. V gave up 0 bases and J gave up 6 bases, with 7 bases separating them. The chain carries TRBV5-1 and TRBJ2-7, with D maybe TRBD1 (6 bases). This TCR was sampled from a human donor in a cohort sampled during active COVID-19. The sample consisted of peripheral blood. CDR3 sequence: CASSLAGAEQYF. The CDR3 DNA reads TGCGCCAGCAGCTTGGCAGGGGCCGAGCAGTACTTC.